This T cell receptor beta chain was documented in a study of cytomegalovirus exposure and HLA in healthy donors. As for the study in general: In a later analysis, the 110 or so validation repertoires were reported to have used the same platform as the 600 to 800 first-cohort repertoires.

V dropped 0 bases and J dropped 9 bases, with 18 bases sitting between them. Germline assignment: CDR1 GTSNPN and CDR2 SVGIG (reference sequence). This CDR3 comprises 15 residues. Profiling relied on immunoSEQ multiplex PCR, and the TCRdb table lists in-frame clones only, not all of them. The sample holds hundreds of thousands of clones, about 90% seen once. The receptor was isolated from a man aged 18 to 35 in good health and CMV-seropositive. The V call is TRBV30, the J call TRBJ1-5; the D is unclear. The sample was PBMCs. The CDR3 DNA is TGTGCCTGGAGTGTAGACGTCAGTCCCTCGGGGCCCCAGCATTTT. Protein sequence: CAWSVDVSPSGPQHF. Drawing the rest from reference TRBV30 and TRBJ1-5, the complete variable domain is SQTIHQWPATLVQPVGSPLSLECTVEGTSNPNLYWYRQAAGRGLQLLFYSVGIGQISSEVPQNLSASRPQDRQFILSSKKLLLSDSGFYLCAWSVDVSPSGPQHFGDGTRLSIL.